This TCR beta chain was documented in a study of technical replicates of blood from a few donors. In germline, CDR1 is SGHDT, CDR2 YYEEEE. The CDR3 runs 15 residues. V was pared by 5 bases and J by 2 bases, with 3 bases of the junction left unmatched. This clone was found once. TCRdb's copy holds only in-frame clones and misses some; the assay was immunoSEQ multiplex PCR. The table records some 80,000 clones, around 96% of them present only once. J is TRBJ2-2 and V is TRBV5-6; 10 bases fit TRBD2. The material sequenced was T cells isolated from PBMCs. This TCR was sampled from a human donor in good health. Here the CDR3 DNA reads TGTGCCAGCAGTCTAGCGGGAGACAACACCGGGGAGCTGTTTTTT. It specifies CASSLAGDNTGELFF.